A selection of T cell receptor beta chains follows, all from one sample in a study of blood T cell repertoires in COVID-19. The assay was immunoSEQ multiplex PCR, and TCRdb's table has in-frame clones only and misses some. The sample lists under 200,000 clones, 65% to 85% occurring once. Sequencing was carried out using PBMCs or T cells enriched from blood (not recorded which). These TCRs come from a woman aged 50 to 60 in a cohort exposed to, infected with or recovered from COVID-19 (not recorded which). CDR3s include the opening cysteine and the closing phenylalanine or tryptophan. The D gene is left open where the match is weak. The size field is filled for only some rows; it gives once, few, many or a size class.

DNA: TGTGCCAGCGGAGAACAGGGCTCTGGCAATCAGCCCCAGCATTTT; CDR3: CASGEQGSGNQPQHF; J: TRBJ1-5; size: -; V: TRBV3-1/TRBV3-2; D: -
DNA: TGTGCCAGCAGCTTGGAAAACGACCAGGGAGGAGGCTACACCTTC; CDR3: CASSLENDQGGGYTF; J: TRBJ1-2; size: -; V: TRBV5-4; D: -
DNA: TGTGCCAGCAGCCCTAACCCTTGGGACGGGGGGCGTGGAGAGACCCAGTACTTC; CDR3: CASSPNPWDGGRGETQYF; J: TRBJ2-5; size: -; V: TRBV7-3; D: -
DNA: TGTGCCAGCAGCCAAGATTTCCGGGGGAATCAGCCCCAGCATTTT; CDR3: CASSQDFRGNQPQHF; J: TRBJ1-5; size: -; V: TRBV4-2; D: -
DNA: TGCGCCAGCAGTCAATTTACAGGTGGAGAGACCCAGTACTTC; CDR3: CASSQFTGGETQYF; J: TRBJ2-5; size: once; V: TRBV23-1; D: -
DNA: TGTGCCAGCGCGGAGTTAGCGGGATATGGGCAGTACTTC; CDR3: CASAELAGYGQYF; J: TRBJ2-7; size: -; V: TRBV19; D: TRBD2
DNA: TGTGCCAGCAGTTACGGGACAGTCTCTGGGGCCAACGTCCTGACTTTC; CDR3: CASSYGTVSGANVLTF; J: TRBJ2-6; size: -; V: TRBV6-2/TRBV6-3; D: TRBD1
DNA: TGTGCCAGCTCACTCGGAATTAGCGGGGGGAGCAATGAGCAGTTCTTC; CDR3: CASSLGISGGSNEQFF; J: TRBJ2-1; size: -; V: TRBV18; D: TRBD2
DNA: TGTGCCAGCGGTTTACAGGGGAGCACAGATACGCAGTATTTT; CDR3: CASGLQGSTDTQYF; J: TRBJ2-3; size: -; V: TRBV5-8; D: TRBD1
DNA: TGCAGCGCCCTTGGGACAGGGGTGTACCACACTGAAGCTTTCTTT; CDR3: CSALGTGVYHTEAFF; J: TRBJ1-1; size: -; V: TRBV29-1; D: TRBD1
DNA: TGCGCCAGCAGCCTAGGTGACTCGGAGTCCTACGAGCAGTACTTC; CDR3: CASSLGDSESYEQYF; J: TRBJ2-7; size: -; V: TRBV4-1; D: -
DNA: TGTGCCAGTCGGGGTGTGGGACTGCCGAATAATTCACCCCTCCACTTT; CDR3: CASRGVGLPNNSPLHF; J: TRBJ1-6; size: -; V: TRBV19; D: -
DNA: TGTGCCAGCAGTTTGCCCCCCCACCAGGGGGGCACTGAAGCTTTCTTT; CDR3: CASSLPPHQGGTEAFF; J: TRBJ1-1; size: -; V: TRBV28; D: TRBD1
DNA: TGTGCCAGCAGTCCATATTTATCCGGGACTGAAGCTTTCTTT; CDR3: CASSPYLSGTEAFF; J: TRBJ1-1; size: -; V: TRBV28; D: -
DNA: TGTGCCAGCAGCTTGGCTTATGAGCAGTTCTTC; CDR3: CASSLAYEQFF; J: TRBJ2-1; size: -; V: TRBV5-4; D: -
DNA: TGTGCCACCAGCAGACAGGACTACTATGGCTACACCTTC; CDR3: CATSRQDYYGYTF; J: TRBJ1-2; size: -; V: TRBV15; D: -
DNA: TGTGCCAGCAGCCAACGGGGGACTCCCAAAACCGGGGAGCTGTTTTTT; CDR3: CASSQRGTPKTGELFF; J: TRBJ2-2; size: -; V: TRBV3-1/TRBV3-2; D: -
DNA: TGTGCCAGCAGTAAACGAGGACAGCTGCTGGGCGAGCAGTACTTC; CDR3: CASSKRGQLLGEQYF; J: TRBJ2-7; size: -; V: TRBV6-2/TRBV6-3; D: -
DNA: TGCGCCAGCAGCCAAGATCGACGGGTTAGCGGGAATCATGAGCAGTTCTTC; CDR3: CASSQDRRVSGNHEQFF; J: TRBJ2-1; size: -; V: TRBV4-1; D: TRBD2
DNA: TGTGCCAGCAGTTACTCGACAGGGGGCGGCTACACCTTC; CDR3: CASSYSTGGGYTF; J: TRBJ1-2; size: -; V: TRBV6-6; D: TRBD1
DNA: TGTGCCAGCAGCGTTGCTAGCGGGGGGGAGACCCAGTACTTC; CDR3: CASSVASGGETQYF; J: TRBJ2-5; size: -; V: TRBV11-3; D: TRBD2
DNA: TGTGCCAGCAGTTTATCGTCAGGGCCAAAGGGTAGTTCACCCCTCCACTTT; CDR3: CASSLSSGPKGSSPLHF; J: TRBJ1-6; size: once; V: TRBV27; D: -
DNA: TGTGCCAGCAGCGAACGGACAGGGGTTAGTAATTCACCCCTCCACTTT; CDR3: CASSERTGVSNSPLHF; J: TRBJ1-6; size: -; V: TRBV28; D: TRBD1
DNA: TGTGCCAGCAGCCAAGGTAGACAGCCCAATCAGCCCCAGCATTTT; CDR3: CASSQGRQPNQPQHF; J: TRBJ1-5; size: -; V: TRBV3-1/TRBV3-2; D: -
DNA: TGTGCTAGTGGTTTGCGGGTGGCAGGGTCCACCGGGGAGCTGTTTTTT; CDR3: CASGLRVAGSTGELFF; J: TRBJ2-2; size: -; V: TRBV12-5; D: -
DNA: TGTGCCAGCAGCCTTTGGCGGTTAAATCAGCCCCAGCATTTT; CDR3: CASSLWRLNQPQHF; J: TRBJ1-5; size: -; V: TRBV27; D: -
DNA: TGTGCCACCAGTTGGTATCGAGCTTTTTGCCCCAGAAACACCATATATTTT; CDR3: CATSWYRAFCPRNTIYF; J: TRBJ1-3; size: -; V: TRBV24-1; D: -
DNA: TGTGCCAGTAGTATCAACAGGGGTGAAGCTTTCTTT; CDR3: CASSINRGEAFF; J: TRBJ1-1; size: -; V: TRBV19; D: TRBD1
DNA: TGTGCCAGCAGCTTACCGGCAGGGCGGACCGGGGAGCTGTTTTTT; CDR3: CASSLPAGRTGELFF; J: TRBJ2-2; size: once; V: TRBV13; D: -